This TCR beta chain was recorded in a study of blood T cell repertoires in COVID-19. Study context: Acute-phase and convalescent COVID-19 samples originated in the United States, Italy and Spain. T cells, B-cell-depleted T cells, or PBMCs supplied cDNA or gDNA.

In the authors' workflow: Quantification of nucleated cells was approximated via reference gene primer amplification. Assay used: immunoSEQ multiplex PCR; TCRdb lists only in-frame clones, some missing. The V and J calls and the clone size are those of that table, but D and trimming were determined from the DNA. Seen here are roughly 78,000 clones, roughly nine tenths observed once, and the top ten hold approximately 1.9%. CDR3 length equals 16 residues. The V gene's germline CDR1 is SGHRS and CDR2 YFSETQ. The V end lost 6 bases, the J end lost 4 bases, and 22 bases lay between the germline ends. The sample taken for sequencing was peripheral blood. This sequence originates from a woman aged 55-70 years with acute or convalescent COVID-19. This sequence joins TRBV5-1 and TRBJ2-5; perhaps TRBD1 as D (6 bases). Here the CDR3 DNA reads TGCGCCAGCACCGTTTCGACAGGCACCGAGGGAGAGACCCAGTACTTC. Residues: CASTVSTGTEGETQYF.